A selection of T cell receptor beta chains follows, all from one sample in a study of blood T cell repertoires in COVID-19. The table came from immunoSEQ multiplex PCR; TCRdb's copy has only in-frame clones and leaves some out. The top ten clones hold 5.5% of a sample with 250,000 or so clones, around 80% of them seen once. The sequenced sample consisted of peripheral blood. Receptor source: a human donor in a cohort sampled during active COVID-19. CDR3s include the opening cysteine and the closing phenylalanine or tryptophan. The D gene is left open where the match is weak.

TRBV7-8,TRBD1,TRBJ1-1,CASSPGTGAKDTEAFF,TGTGCCAGCAGCCCGGGCACAGGGGCGAAGGACACTGAAGCTTTCTTT
TRBV7-9,TRBD1,TRBJ2-1,CASTRDRGMDEQFF,TGTGCCAGCACCCGGGACAGGGGAATGGATGAGCAGTTCTTC
TRBV28,-,TRBJ1-2,CASSGALGTPSQGYTF,TGTGCCAGCAGTGGGGCACTCGGGACACCCAGTCAGGGCTACACCTTC
TRBV5-1,TRBD1,TRBJ2-7,CASSLAGDSNYEQYF,TGCGCCAGCAGCTTGGCTGGGGACAGCAACTACGAGCAGTACTTC
TRBV5-5,TRBD2,TRBJ2-7,CASSLLGRGSSYEQYF,TGTGCCAGCAGCTTACTGGGGCGGGGGAGCTCCTACGAGCAGTACTTC
TRBV27,TRBD1,TRBJ2-1,CASSLGQGAYNEQFF,TGTGCCAGCAGTCTCGGACAGGGGGCTTACAATGAGCAGTTCTTC
TRBV5-1,TRBD1,TRBJ1-5,CASSPGTVNQPQHF,TGCGCCAGCAGCCCCGGGACAGTCAATCAGCCCCAGCATTTT
TRBV5-1,TRBD1,TRBJ1-1,CASSSGQGMNTEAFF,TGCGCCAGCAGCTCGGGACAGGGTATGAACACTGAAGCTTTCTTT
TRBV5-1,TRBD1,TRBJ2-7,CASSPRDRYEQYF,TGCGCCAGCAGCCCCCGGGACAGATACGAGCAGTACTTC
TRBV7-9,-,TRBJ2-1,CASTLQGNYNEQFF,TGTGCCAGCACCTTGCAGGGAAACTACAATGAGCAGTTCTTC
TRBV19,-,TRBJ1-4,CASSNVKFGQLNEKLFF,TGTGCCAGTAGTAATGTAAAGTTCGGACAGCTTAATGAAAAACTGTTTTTT
TRBV28,-,TRBJ1-2,CASSFSIDIYYGYTF,TGTGCCAGCAGTTTTTCAATAGACATTTACTATGGCTACACCTTC
TRBV2,-,TRBJ1-5,CASRSRGGSNQPQHF,TGTGCCAGCAGATCAAGGGGTGGAAGCAATCAGCCCCAGCATTTT
TRBV5-1,-,TRBJ1-1,CASSLGRLNTEAFF,TGCGCCAGCAGCTTGGGGCGGTTGAACACTGAAGCTTTCTTT
TRBV12-5,TRBD2,TRBJ2-3,CASASGGNYDTQYF,TGTGCTAGCGCTAGCGGGGGGAACTATGATACGCAGTATTTT
TRBV5-1,-,TRBJ2-7,CASSLGASTFYEQYF,TGCGCCAGCAGCTTGGGAGCGAGCACCTTCTACGAGCAGTACTTC
TRBV27,TRBD1,TRBJ1-6,CASSSSGTGSFAYNSPLHF,TGTGCCAGCAGTTCCAGTGGGACAGGGTCGTTTGCCTATAATTCACCCCTCCACTTT
TRBV5-4,-,TRBJ2-6,CASSLRLEPSGANVLTF,TGTGCCAGCAGCTTGAGACTAGAGCCCTCTGGGGCCAACGTCCTGACTTTC
TRBV18,TRBD2,TRBJ2-1,CASSPSTSGGYNEQFF,TGTGCCAGCTCACCATCGACTAGCGGGGGTTACAATGAGCAGTTCTTC
TRBV19,TRBD1,TRBJ1-1,CASNEQGLGTEAFF,TGTGCCAGTAATGAACAGGGGTTGGGGACTGAAGCTTTCTTT
TRBV7-8,-,TRBJ2-5,CASITGGWETQYF,TGTGCCAGCATCACGGGCGGGTGGGAGACCCAGTACTTC
TRBV24-1,TRBD1,TRBJ1-1,CATTRGQGLVTEAFF,TGTGCCACCACTCGGGGACAGGGCCTTGTCACTGAAGCTTTCTTT
TRBV10-3,-,TRBJ2-3,CAISDLAGGGDTQYF,TGTGCCATCAGTGATCTGGCGGGTGGTGGAGATACGCAGTATTTT